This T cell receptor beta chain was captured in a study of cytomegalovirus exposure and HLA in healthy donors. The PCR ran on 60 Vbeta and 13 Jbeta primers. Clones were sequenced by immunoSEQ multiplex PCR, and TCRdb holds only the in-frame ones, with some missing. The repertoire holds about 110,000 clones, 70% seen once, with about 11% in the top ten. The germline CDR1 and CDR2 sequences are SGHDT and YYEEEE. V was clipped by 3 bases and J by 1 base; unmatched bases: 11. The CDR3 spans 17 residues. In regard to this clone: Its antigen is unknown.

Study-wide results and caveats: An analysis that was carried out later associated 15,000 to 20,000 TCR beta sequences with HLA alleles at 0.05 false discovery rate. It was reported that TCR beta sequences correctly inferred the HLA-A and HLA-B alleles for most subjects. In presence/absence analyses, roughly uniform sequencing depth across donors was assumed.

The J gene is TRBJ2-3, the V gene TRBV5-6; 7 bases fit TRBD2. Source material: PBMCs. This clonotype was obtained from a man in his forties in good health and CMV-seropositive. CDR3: CASSSGESGIGTDTQYF. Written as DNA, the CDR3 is TGTGCCAGCAGCTCGGGAGAGAGCGGGATTGGCACAGATACGCAGTATTTT.